These 4 T cell receptor beta chains share one sample of origin, sequenced in a study of blood T cell repertoires in COVID-19. Repertoires were generated with immunoSEQ multiplex PCR, while TCRdb's copy carries only in-frame clones and drops some. This sample has fewer than 75,000 clones, with more than 75% found just once. Sequenced material: peripheral blood. These receptors were obtained from a woman in her sixties with acute or convalescent COVID-19.

Written as DNA, the CDR3 is TGTGCCAGCAGTGACTCGACAGTTGGTACGCAGTATTTT. Its protein is CASSDSTVGTQYF. V gene TRBV6-4 combines with J gene TRBJ2-3; the D gene is possibly TRBD1 (5 bases). Germline values: CDR1 MRHNA, CDR2 SNTAGT. The CDR3 is 13 amino acids. Trimming cost V 0 bases and J 8 bases, with 9 bases left between them.

The rearrangement joins TRBV6-5 to TRBJ1-5; D is unresolved. The CDR3 loop spans 13 amino acids. V was clipped by 6 bases and J by 0 bases, with 6 bases between them. Germline V gives CDR1 MNHEY, CDR2 SVGAGI. The CDR3 DNA reads TGTGCCAGCAGCCCCTATAGCAATCAGCCCCAGCATTTT. Translation gives CASSPYSNQPQHF.

The V and J genes are TRBV6-4 and TRBJ2-5; D gene unclear. Germline CDR1 reads MRHNA; CDR2 reads SNTAGT. Trimming shortened V by 4 bases and J by 0 bases, and 6 bases separated the two germline ends. CDR3 length: 13 residues. CDR3 residues: CASSANYQETQYF. As DNA, the CDR3 is TGTGCCAGCAGTGCTAACTACCAAGAGACCCAGTACTTC.

The V call is TRBV5-1, the J call TRBJ2-5; 14 bases fit TRBD2. V lost 7 bases to trimming and J lost 1 base; unmatched junction nucleotides: 9. The CDR3 loop spans 17 amino acids. The V gene's germline CDR1 is SGHRS and CDR2 YFSETQ. The CDR3 protein is CASHTGTSGGIQETQYF. The CDR3 region has the DNA TGCGCCAGCCATACCGGGACTAGCGGGGGAATCCAAGAGACCCAGTACTTC.